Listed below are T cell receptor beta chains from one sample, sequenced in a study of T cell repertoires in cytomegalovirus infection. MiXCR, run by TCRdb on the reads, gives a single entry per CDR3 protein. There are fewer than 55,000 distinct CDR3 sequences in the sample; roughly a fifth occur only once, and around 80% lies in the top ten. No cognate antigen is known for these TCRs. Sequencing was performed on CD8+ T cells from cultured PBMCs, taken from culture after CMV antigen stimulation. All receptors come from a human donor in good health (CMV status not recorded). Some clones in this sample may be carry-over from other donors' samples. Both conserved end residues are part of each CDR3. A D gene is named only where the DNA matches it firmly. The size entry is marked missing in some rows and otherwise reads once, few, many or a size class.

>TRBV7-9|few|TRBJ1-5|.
CASSLEKDPQHF
TGTGCCAGCAGCTTAGAAAAGGACCCCCAGCATTTT
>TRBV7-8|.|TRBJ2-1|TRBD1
CASSPGTGKNEQFF
TGTGCCAGCAGCCCCGGGACAGGCAAAAATGAGCAGTTCTTC
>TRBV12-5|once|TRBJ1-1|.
CASGWEGDGPMNTEAFF
TGTGCTAGTGGCTGGGAGGGGGACGGGCCGATGAACACTGAAGCTTTCTTT
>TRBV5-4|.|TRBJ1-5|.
CASSLDSNQPQHF
TGTGCCAGCAGCCTAGATAGCAATCAGCCCCAGCATTTT
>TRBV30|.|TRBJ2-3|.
CAWSSDLVWFDTQYF
TGTGCCTGGAGTTCAGACCTCGTTTGGTTCGATACGCAGTATTTT
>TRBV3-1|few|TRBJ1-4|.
CASSQETGNEKLFF
TGTGCCAGCAGCCAAGAAACAGGAAATGAAAAACTGTTTTTT
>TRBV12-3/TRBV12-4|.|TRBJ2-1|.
CASSLVVQLSSYNEQFF
TGTGCCAGCAGTTTGGTTGTCCAATTGAGCTCCTACAATGAGCAGTTCTTC
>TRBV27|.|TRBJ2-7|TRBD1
CASSLIPTGKSYEQYF
TGTGCCAGCAGTTTAATTCCGACAGGGAAGAGCTACGAGCAGTACTTC
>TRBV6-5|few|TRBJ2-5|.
CASSYSTETQYF
TGTGCCAGCAGTTACTCGACGGAGACCCAGTACTTC
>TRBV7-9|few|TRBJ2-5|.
CASSSNQRLARETQYF
TGTGCCAGCAGCTCCAACCAGCGGCTAGCTAGGGAGACCCAGTACTTC
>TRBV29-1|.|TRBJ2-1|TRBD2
CSVALAGSYNEQFF
TGCAGCGTTGCTCTAGCGGGCTCCTACAATGAGCAGTTCTTC
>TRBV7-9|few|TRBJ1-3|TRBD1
CASSATGYRALHSGNTIYF
TGTGCCAGCAGCGCGACAGGGTACCGTGCTCTTCACTCTGGAAACACCATATATTTT
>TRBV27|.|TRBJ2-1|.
CDSSIMGAYNEQFF
TGTGACAGCAGCATAATGGGGGCCTACAATGAGCAGTTCTTC
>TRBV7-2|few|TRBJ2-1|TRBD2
CASGNPGLAVYNEQFF
TGTGCCAGCGGAAACCCGGGACTAGCGGTTTACAATGAGCAGTTCTTC
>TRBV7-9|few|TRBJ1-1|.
CASIYGNTEAFF
TGTGCCAGCATTTACGGGAACACTGAAGCTTTCTTT
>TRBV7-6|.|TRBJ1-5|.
CASSSNSNQPQHF
TGTGCCAGCAGCTCCAATAGCAATCAGCCCCAGCATTTT
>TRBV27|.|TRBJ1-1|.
CASSIVPVNTEAFF
TGTGCCAGCAGTATAGTCCCAGTGAACACTGAAGCTTTCTTT
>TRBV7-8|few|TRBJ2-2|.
CASSLVVLFRELGGELFF
TGTGCCAGCAGCTTAGTCGTCCTGTTCCGCGAACTGGGCGGGGAGCTGTTTTTT
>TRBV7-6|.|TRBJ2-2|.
CASSKNRENGELFF
TGTGCCAGCAGCAAGAACAGGGAGAACGGGGAGCTGTTTTTT
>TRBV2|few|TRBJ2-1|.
CASSEAGTSEQFF
TGTGCCAGCAGTGAGGCAGGGACGAGTGAGCAGTTCTTC
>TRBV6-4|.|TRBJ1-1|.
CASSRTGNTEAFF
TGTGCCAGCAGCCGGACGGGGAACACTGAAGCTTTCTTT
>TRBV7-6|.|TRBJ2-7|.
CASSPREGRGYEQYF
TGTGCCAGCAGCCCACGAGAGGGGAGGGGGTACGAGCAGTACTTC
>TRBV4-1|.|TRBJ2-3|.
CASSQDKDTQYF
TGCGCCAGCAGCCAAGATAAAGATACGCAGTATTTT
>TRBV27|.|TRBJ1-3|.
CASSLSQGTGNTIYF
TGTGCCAGCAGTTTATCACAGGGAACTGGAAACACCATATATTTT
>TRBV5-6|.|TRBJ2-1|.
CASSLRVDEQFF
TGTGCCAGCAGCTTGCGGGTCGACGAGCAGTTCTTC
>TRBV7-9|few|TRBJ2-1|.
CASSLDHRVSYNEQFF
TGTGCCAGCAGCTTAGATCACAGAGTCTCCTACAATGAGCAGTTCTTC